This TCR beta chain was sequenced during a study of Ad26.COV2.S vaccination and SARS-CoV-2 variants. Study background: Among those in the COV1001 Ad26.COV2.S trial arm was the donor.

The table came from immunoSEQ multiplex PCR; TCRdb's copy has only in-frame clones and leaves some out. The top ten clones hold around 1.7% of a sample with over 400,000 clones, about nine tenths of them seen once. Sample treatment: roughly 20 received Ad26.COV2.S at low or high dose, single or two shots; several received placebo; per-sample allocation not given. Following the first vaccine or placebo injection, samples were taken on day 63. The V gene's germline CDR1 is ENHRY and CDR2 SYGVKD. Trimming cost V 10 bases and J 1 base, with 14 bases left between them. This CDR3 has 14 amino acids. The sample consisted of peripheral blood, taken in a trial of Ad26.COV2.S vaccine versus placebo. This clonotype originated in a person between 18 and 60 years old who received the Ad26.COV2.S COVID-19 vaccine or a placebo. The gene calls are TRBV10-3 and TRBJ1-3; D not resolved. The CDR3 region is CATVPPESGNTIYF. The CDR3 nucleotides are TGTGCCACCGTCCCGCCAGAATCTGGAAACACCATATATTTT.